Included here is one TCR beta chain sequence, with context. What it binds is not known. The germline V gene has CDR1 GTSNPN and CDR2 SVGIG (reference sequence). This CDR3 has 15 residues. Between the trimmed V and J ends, which lost 0 bases and 4 bases, there was a span of 12 bases. This record belongs to a study of CD4 T cells in relation to SARS-CoV-2 and coronaviruses. Naive and memory CD4+ T cell DNA was deep-sequenced without culture. Clones were read by immunoSEQ multiplex PCR, and TCRdb kept only the in-frame ones, dropping some. The table lists about 60,000 clones, about 94% of them singletons. The unexposed donors gave CD4+ T cells in about 2010-2019, prior to COVID-19. General observations from the study: Each donor contributed either pre-pandemic or post-infection samples, not both.

This chain joins TRBV30 and TRBJ2-2; the D is unclear. The sequence derives from a human donor in good health. Specimen: naive CD4+ T cells from PBMCs. Subset defined: naive CD4+ T cells isolated by negative enrichment. The CDR3 reads CAWSVRTLRTGELFF. Written as DNA, the CDR3 is TGTGCCTGGAGTGTAAGAACACTCCGCACCGGGGAGCTGTTTTTT.